The 25 T cell receptor beta chains below all came from one sample that was sequenced in a study of cytomegalovirus exposure and HLA in healthy donors. Use of 60 Vbeta and 13 Jbeta primers characterized the PCR. Sequencing was performed with immunoSEQ multiplex PCR; in TCRdb, only in-frame clones are kept and a portion is missing. The data show 130,000 to 150,000 clones, about 80% seen once. Sample: PBMCs. Receptors originate from a woman aged 60 to 75 in good health and CMV-seropositive.

This clone was found a few times. The chain uses TRBV7-2 and TRBJ2-2; a possible D gene is TRBD1 (5 bases). The CDR3 extends over 15 amino acids. Germline CDR1 reads SGHTA; CDR2 reads FQGNSA. V was pared by 2 bases and J by 5 bases, with 12 bases between. CDR3 in amino acids: CASSLSRVGTGELFF. The CDR3 DNA is TGTGCCAGCAGCTTATCCAGGGTTGGAACCGGGGAGCTGTTTTTT.

This clone was counted between two and nine times. V usage is TRBV29-1 and J usage is TRBJ2-5; 9 bases are shared with TRBD1. V gave up 6 bases and J gave up 5 bases; unmatched junction bases: 7. CDR3 length: 13 amino acids. The germline gives CDR1 SQVTM, CDR2 ANQGSEA. The CDR3 reads CSVTQGAVETQYF. CDR3 coding DNA: TGCAGCGTAACACAGGGGGCCGTCGAGACCCAGTACTTC. Using reference TRBV29-1 and TRBJ2-5 for the parts outside the CDR3, the full variable domain is SAVISQKPSRDICQRGTSLTIQCQVDSQVTMMFWYRQQPGQSLTLIATANQGSEATYESGFVIDKFPISRPNLTFSTLTVSNMSPEDSSIYLCSVTQGAVETQYFGPGTRLLVL.

This clone appeared once. This chain links TRBV11-2 with TRBJ2-2, with D uncertain. V was cut by 2 bases and J by 4 bases, with 5 bases left in between. The CDR3 consists of 13 residues. Germline CDR1 is SGHAT and CDR2 is FQNNGV. DNA for the CDR3: TGTGCCAGCAGCTTAAAGCCCACCGGGGAGCTGTTTTTT. This translates into CASSLKPTGELFF.

A word on this clone: This CDR3 is also generated by other DNA sequences in the sample. V and J are TRBV4-3 and TRBJ2-7; TRBD2 matches 7 bases. The CDR3 is 15 residues long. V shed 0 bases, J shed 3 bases, and the junction held 5 bases outside the gene matches. Germline V CDR1 and CDR2: LGHNA, YSLEER. DNA of the CDR3: TGCGCCAGCAGCCAAGAATCGGGGGGAGGCTACGAGCAGTACTTC. Protein sequence: CASSQESGGGYEQYF.

V and J are TRBV11-3 and TRBJ1-1; no reliable D call. CDR1 and CDR2 from the germline V gene are SGHNT and YENEEA. The length of the CDR3 is 12 residues. The germline V and J ends were trimmed by 9 bases and 7 bases, with 15 bases remaining between them. The CDR3 here is CASSLMRGEAFF. The CDR3 DNA reads as TGTGCCAGTTCACTCATGCGGGGTGAAGCTTTCTTT.

The chain combines TRBV18 with TRBJ1-1; 8 bases map to TRBD1. With V trimmed by 5 bases and J by 5 bases, 13 bases remained unmatched. The CDR3 has 16 amino acids. CDR1 is KGHSH, CDR2 LQKENI, per germline. This CDR3 is CASSATGRTGRTEAFF. The DNA for the CDR3 is TGTGCCAGCTCAGCCACTGGCCGGACAGGGCGGACTGAAGCTTTCTTT.

The genes are TRBV28 and TRBJ1-3; D perhaps matches TRBD1 (5 bases). Trimming removed 3 bases from V and 4 bases from J, with 10 bases in between. Germline V gene lookup returns CDR1 MDHEN and CDR2 SYDVKM. The CDR3 has 14 amino acids. CDR3 bases: TGTGCCAGCAGTTTTTGGCAGGGAGGAAACACCATATATTTT. This encodes CASSFWQGGNTIYF.

CDR3 DNA sequence: TGTGCCAGCAGTTCGGGAAACTATGGCTACACCTTC. Protein: CASSSGNYGYTF. The V call is TRBV28, the J call TRBJ1-2; D uncertain. This CDR3 spans 12 amino acids. Germline values: CDR1 MDHEN, CDR2 SYDVKM. Deletions cut 4 bases from V and 2 bases from J, with 5 bases between.

This chain connects TRBV5-1 to TRBJ2-1; 15 bases are a match to TRBD2. The CDR3 runs to 17 residues. The V gene's germline CDR1 is SGHRS and CDR2 YFSETQ. Trimming removed 4 bases from V and 9 bases from J; junction bases left unmatched: 11. The CDR3 is CASSPAASGLAGGEQFF. The CDR3, as DNA: TGCGCCAGCAGCCCGGCCGCCTCGGGACTAGCGGGAGGTGAGCAGTTCTTC.

This clone showed up just a few times. V usage is TRBV25-1 and J usage is TRBJ2-5; D unresolved. Germline V lookup: CDR1 MGHDK, CDR2 SYGVNS. With 9 bases removed from V and 4 bases from J, the gap between germline ends came to 15 bases. The CDR3 sequence is 13 residues long. CDR3 DNA: TGTGCCAGTCGCGTAGACGGAGCAGAGACCCAGTACTTC. Its translation is CASRVDGAETQYF.

This sequence joins TRBV7-8 and TRBJ2-3; a weak D match, TRBD2 (6 bases). CDR1 and CDR2 (germline): SGHVS, FQNEAQ. This CDR3 is built from 15 residues. V lost 2 bases to trimming and J lost 3 bases, with 12 bases between them. The CDR3 protein is CASSLRASGTDTQYF. In nucleotides, the CDR3 is TGTGCCAGCAGCTTACGGGCCAGCGGGACAGATACGCAGTATTTT.

The chain links TRBV5-1 to TRBJ2-3; 9 nucleotides align to TRBD1. Trimming removed 4 bases from V and 0 bases from J; junction bases left unmatched: 9. The CDR3 sequence is 17 residues long. Germline V CDR1 and CDR2: SGHRS, YFSETQ. In DNA form, the CDR3 reads TGCGCCAGCAGCACCCCCGGGACAGGGATTAGCACAGATACGCAGTATTTT. Translating it yields CASSTPGTGISTDTQYF.

The genes are TRBV19 and TRBJ2-2, with TRBD1 matching over 7 bases. V trimming: 1 base; J trimming: 7 bases; junction bases outside the gene matches: 6. This CDR3 contains 15 residues. The V gene's germline CDR1 is LNHDA and CDR2 SQIVND (reference sequence). The CDR3 sequence is CASSIATGRRGELFF. CDR3 DNA: TGTGCCAGTAGTATAGCGACAGGGCGGCGCGGGGAGCTGTTTTTT. The full variable domain, its missing parts supplied by reference TRBV19 and TRBJ2-2, is DGGITQSPKYLFRKEGQNVTLSCEQNLNHDAMYWYRQDPGQGLRLIYYSQIVNDFQKGDIAEGYSVSREKKESFPLTVTSAQKNPTAFYLCASSIATGRRGELFFGEGSRLTVL.

About this clone itself: It differs at one base from a far larger clone, so likely a read error. The sample holds other DNA sequences that translate to the same CDR3. The chain combines TRBV27 with TRBJ2-7, with D tentatively TRBD2 (6 bases). Germline V gives CDR1 MNHEY, CDR2 SMNVEV (reference sequence). This CDR3 has 14 residues. CDR3 nucleotides: TGTGCCAGCAAACTAGCCGCCGCGTCCTACGAACAGTACTTC. Translated, it gives CASKLAAASYEQYF.

This sequence joins TRBV28 and TRBJ1-4; no definite D call. This CDR3 comprises 15 residues. Germline loops: CDR1 MDHEN, CDR2 SYDVKM. Trimming stripped 4 bases from V and 0 bases from J, with 9 bases between. CDR3 residues: CASSSLVATNEKLFF. CDR3 bases: TGTGCCAGCAGTTCCCTAGTTGCAACTAATGAAAAACTGTTTTTT. Full variable domain (missing parts from reference TRBV28 and TRBJ1-4): DVKVTQSSRYLVKRTGEKVFLECVQDMDHENMFWYRQDPGLGLRLIYFSYDVKMKEKGDIPEGYSVSREKKERFSLILESASTNQTSMYLCASSSLVATNEKLFFGSGTQLSVL.

The CDR3 reads CASSLTPGTAALSGNTIYF. The DNA of the CDR3 is TGTGCCAGCAGTTTGACGCCCGGGACAGCAGCCTTGTCTGGAAACACCATATATTTT. The rearrangement joins TRBV27 to TRBJ1-3; 7 bases agree with TRBD1. V lost 3 bases and J lost 1; bases outside the gene matches: 15. CDR1 is MNHEY and CDR2 is SMNVEV in the germline V gene (reference sequence). The CDR3 consists of 19 residues.

The chain links TRBV27 to TRBJ2-3; 11 bases map to TRBD2. The CDR3 sequence is 15 residues long. The trim removed 4 bases at V and 3 bases at J, leaving 3 bases unmatched. CDR1 is MNHEY and CDR2 is SMNVEV in the germline V gene (reference sequence). The CDR3 loop reads CASSSSGRRTDTQYF. In DNA, the CDR3 is TGTGCCAGCAGTTCTAGCGGGAGGAGGACAGATACGCAGTATTTT.

The chain is built from TRBV28 and TRBJ2-7, with D uncertain. Trimming pared 3 bases from V and 3 bases from J, leaving 6 bases between. Looked up from germline, CDR1 is MDHEN and CDR2 is SYDVKM. The CDR3 has 12 amino acids. CDR3 in amino acids: CASSFHYYEQYF. The CDR3 DNA is TGTGCCAGCAGTTTTCACTACTACGAGCAGTACTTC.

This clone was detected only once. The CDR3 sequence is CSVVGLAGRDTQYF. The CDR3 coding sequence is TGCAGCGTTGTGGGCCTAGCGGGTCGCGATACGCAGTATTTT. The chain employs TRBV29-1 and TRBJ2-3, with 8 nucleotides matching TRBD2. J was trimmed by 6 bases and V by 4 bases; bases with no gene match: 9. Germline CDR1 is SQVTM and CDR2 is ANQGSEA. This CDR3 is built from 14 residues.

The chain joins TRBV27 to TRBJ2-7, with TRBD2 matching 11 bases. V shed 6 bases, J shed 0 bases, and the junction held 4 bases outside the gene matches. Germline V gives CDR1 MNHEY, CDR2 SMNVEV (reference sequence). CDR3 length: 15 residues. Written as DNA, the CDR3 is TGTGCCAGCAGCTTCACTAGCGGGAGCTCCTACGAGCAGTACTTC. Its translation: CASSFTSGSSYEQYF.

The table lists this clone with a count of one. The V gene is TRBV25-1, the J gene TRBJ2-7; D gene ambiguous. The V end lost 7 bases, the J end lost 5 bases, and 18 bases lay between the germline ends. In germline, CDR1 is MGHDK, CDR2 SYGVNS. The CDR3 has 14 residues. CDR3 bases: TGTGCCAGCATTGGTGGTGGTGCTGGCAACGAGCAGTACTTC. Amino acids: CASIGGGAGNEQYF.

The rearrangement uses TRBV18 and TRBJ1-4; TRBD1 matches at 8 bases. Trimming removed 3 bases from V and 3 bases from J; junction bases left unmatched: 6. Looked up from germline, CDR1 is KGHSH and CDR2 is LQKENI. This CDR3 comprises 16 residues. The DNA for the CDR3 is TGTGCCAGCTCACCGACGACAGGGGCGGCTAATGAAAAACTGTTTTTT. Protein product: CASSPTTGAANEKLFF.

The V call is TRBV6-5, the J call TRBJ2-7; TRBD2 is a possible D gene (5 bases). The CDR3 loop spans 14 amino acids. Germline CDR1 MNHEY, CDR2 SVGAGI. The V and J ends lost 5 bases and 4 bases respectively, with 15 bases between them. The CDR3 sequence is CASSPPGLYYEQYF. The CDR3 region has the DNA TGTGCCAGCAGTCCCCCGGGGTTGTATTACGAGCAGTACTTC.

This clone was counted between two and nine times. The J gene is TRBJ1-1, the V gene TRBV27; D ambiguous. The V end lost 7 bases, the J end lost 11 bases, and 20 bases lay between the germline ends. Germline assignment: CDR1 MNHEY and CDR2 SMNVEV (reference sequence). The CDR3 covers 13 residues. The CDR3 nucleotides read TGTGCCAGCATGGAGGCAACTGGGGATGATGCTTTCTTT. Protein: CASMEATGDDAFF.

CDR3 sequence reads: CASSVTGLGGYTF. In DNA form, the CDR3 reads TGTGCCAGCAGTGTAACAGGGTTGGGGGGCTACACCTTC. V gene TRBV27 combines with J gene TRBJ1-2; possibly TRBD1 for D (6 bases). V was shortened by 5 bases and J by 8 bases, with 15 bases between the two germline ends. The CDR3 covers 13 residues. CDR1 and CDR2 from the germline V gene are MNHEY and SMNVEV (reference sequence).